These 18 T cell receptor beta chains originate from one sample sequenced in a study of T cells after yellow fever vaccination. TCRdb recomputed calls from the 5' RACE reads with MiXCR, one row per CDR3 protein. The table records 320,000 or so distinct CDR3 sequences, roughly 8% of them present only once. Sequencing used PBMCs, obtained about 49 days after the first yellow fever vaccination. Receptor source: a man in his late teens or twenties who received the YFV17D yellow fever vaccine.

V usage is TRBV6-5 and J usage is TRBJ2-7, with a weak D call TRBD1 (5 bases). Germline lookup yields CDR1 MNHEY and CDR2 SVGAGI. V lost 0 bases to trimming and J lost 0 bases, with 12 bases between them. This CDR3 has 16 residues. For the CDR3, the DNA is TGTGCCAGCAGTTACTCCCAGGGCGCTAACTCCTACGAGCAGTACTTC. It specifies CASSYSQGANSYEQYF.

V gene TRBV7-7 combines with J gene TRBJ2-5; 8 bases align to TRBD1. Per the germline V gene, CDR1 is SSHAT and CDR2 is FNYEAQ (reference sequence). This CDR3 is built from 16 residues. In DNA, the CDR3 is TGTGATAGCAGCTTAATGGGGACAGGATTCCAAGAGACCCAGTACTTC. Its translation is CDSSLMGTGFQETQYF.

The chain couples TRBV4-1 to TRBJ2-1; the D is unclear. CDR3 length: 14 amino acids. In germline, CDR1 is MGHRA, CDR2 YSYEKL. The V gene lost 0 bases and the J gene lost 3 bases, with 6 bases spanning the gap. CDR3 amino acids: CASSQEASYNEQFF. CDR3 sequence (DNA): TGCGCCAGCAGCCAAGAAGCCAGCTACAATGAGCAGTTCTTC.

The V gene is TRBV12-3 or TRBV12-4, the J gene TRBJ2-7; D uncertain. V was shortened by 3 bases and J by 12 bases, with 15 bases between the two germline ends. The CDR3 has 12 amino acids. The CDR3 DNA reads TGTGCCAGCAGTTTTAGTACGGGTTACACGTACTTC. Translation: CASSFSTGYTYF.

This clonotype was seen a handful of times. The chain is built from TRBV6-2 or TRBV6-3 and TRBJ1-1; no firm D call. There are 13 residues in the CDR3. The V end lost 2 bases, the J end lost 11 bases, and 15 bases lay between the germline ends. Per the germline V gene, CDR1 is MNHEY and CDR2 is SVGEGT. The CDR3 reads CASSYSYSFPAFF. The CDR3 DNA reads as TGTGCCAGCAGTTACAGTTACAGTTTTCCGGCTTTCTTT.

This clonotype has only a few counts. DNA for the CDR3: TGCAGTGCTACTCCTTTCGGGGCGAACACCGGGGAGCTGTTTTTT. It specifies CSATPFGANTGELFF. The chain employs TRBV20-1 and TRBJ2-2; tentative D call: TRBD2 (5 bases). Germline assignment: CDR1 DFQATT and CDR2 SNEGSKA (reference sequence). There are 15 residues in the CDR3. The V end was cut by 4 bases, the J end by 0 bases, with 12 bases between.

J is TRBJ2-3 and V is TRBV5-5; weak D call: TRBD1 (6 bases). Looked up from germline, CDR1 is SGHKS and CDR2 is YYEKEE (reference sequence). The CDR3 spans 16 residues. Deletions cut 4 bases from V and 0 bases from J, with 15 bases between. CDR3 DNA sequence: TGTGCCAGCAGCCTGGACAGCCCAGCTAGCACAGATACGCAGTATTTT. Its translation is CASSLDSPASTDTQYF.

This clonotype was observed a few times. This chain uses TRBV20-1 with TRBJ2-2; D unclear. Trimming took 2 bases from V and 6 from J, leaving 10 bases between them. CDR3 size: 13 residues. CDR1 and CDR2 from the germline V gene are DFQATT and SNEGSKA (reference sequence). CDR3 region: CSARFTFAGELFF. Here the CDR3 DNA reads TGCAGTGCTAGATTTACCTTCGCCGGGGAGCTGTTTTTT.

This clonotype was seen a handful of times. V is TRBV15 and J is TRBJ1-1; a possible D gene is TRBD1 (6 bases). This CDR3 comprises 15 residues. The germline V gene encodes CDR1 LNHNV and CDR2 YYDKDF (reference sequence). The V end was cut by 1 base, the J end by 7 bases, with 16 bases between. CDR3 in amino acids: CATSRGGAGTLEAFF. CDR3 coding DNA: TGTGCCACCAGCAGAGGGGGGGCAGGGACCCTTGAAGCTTTCTTT.

This clonotype occurred a few times. V usage is TRBV20-1 and J usage is TRBJ1-6, with D unclear. Germline CDR1 is DFQATT and CDR2 is SNEGSKA (reference sequence). The CDR3 sequence is 15 residues long. With 2 bases removed from V and 7 bases from J, the gap between germline ends came to 15 bases. The DNA of the CDR3 is TGCAGTGCTAGACCAAACGAGGGAGGGAATTCACCCCTCCACTTT. Amino acids: CSARPNEGGNSPLHF.

With respect to this clonotype: At one of its ends the junction is not consistent with the germline gene, which may arise from a read error. The chain employs TRBV6-4 and TRBJ2-5; 16 bases are a match to TRBD2. Germline-derived CDR1 and CDR2 are MRHNA and SNTAGT. The CDR3 extends over 16 amino acids. The CDR3 region is CASSDSGLAGGETQYF. Here the CDR3 DNA reads TGTGCCAGCAGCGACTCGGGACTAGCGGGGGGGGAGACCCAGTACTTC.

The rearrangement joins TRBV19 to TRBJ1-2, with no clear D. Trimming removed 5 bases from V and 2 bases from J, with 9 bases in between. The CDR3 length is 13 residues. Per the germline V gene, CDR1 is LNHDA and CDR2 is SQIVND (reference sequence). The CDR3 DNA reads as TGTGCCAGTAGTTGGCCGGGGAACTATGGCTACACCTTC. Translated, it gives CASSWPGNYGYTF. The full variable domain, in which reference TRBV19 and TRBJ1-2 provide the parts outside the CDR3, is DGGITQSPKYLFRKEGQNVTLSCEQNLNHDAMYWYRQDPGQGLRLIYYSQIVNDFQKGDIAEGYSVSREKKESFPLTVTSAQKNPTAFYLCASSWPGNYGYTFGSGTRLTVV.

This clonotype was picked up a small number of times. V and J are TRBV29-1 and TRBJ1-1; 10 bases match TRBD1. The CDR3 runs 12 residues. Trimming cost V 7 bases and J 5 bases; bases outside gene matches: 4. The germline V gene encodes CDR1 SQVTM and CDR2 ANQGSEA. The CDR3 region is CSARTGGTEAFF. CDR3 bases: TGCAGCGCCCGGACAGGGGGGACTGAAGCTTTCTTT.

This clonotype came up a few times. This sequence joins TRBV19 and TRBJ1-1; possibly TRBD1 for D (5 bases). The CDR3 sequence is 13 residues long. CDR1 LNHDA and CDR2 SQIVND come from the germline V gene (reference sequence). The V and J ends lost 6 bases and 9 bases respectively, with 17 bases between them. The CDR3 loop is CASSPTGTHKAFF. CDR3 nucleotides: TGTGCCAGTAGCCCGACGGGGACCCATAAAGCTTTCTTT.

This clonotype was recorded a few times. The chain combines TRBV5-1 with TRBJ1-5; TRBD1 aligns across 12 bases. Germline assignment: CDR1 SGHRS and CDR2 YFSETQ. The ends lost 1 base at V and 6 bases at J; junction bases unmatched: 5. The length of the CDR3 is 16 residues. This CDR3 is CASSLTGTGGGQPQHF. The DNA for the CDR3 is TGCGCCAGCAGCTTGACCGGGACAGGGGGCGGTCAGCCCCAGCATTTT.

This chain links TRBV7-2 with TRBJ2-3, with 8 bases fitting TRBD2. The CDR3 is 15 residues long. The V segment lost 2 bases and the J segment 6 bases; nucleotides outside the gene matches: 7. Germline V CDR1 and CDR2: SGHTA, FQGNSA. The CDR3 DNA reads TGTGCCAGCAGCTTATGGAGCGGGGGATGGGATACGCAGTATTTT. It codes for CASSLWSGGWDTQYF.

This clonotype was picked up one time. The chain recombines TRBV10-2 with TRBJ1-1, with D perhaps matching TRBD1 (6 bases). V was pared by 5 bases and J by 0 bases, with 13 bases between. Germline V gene lookup returns CDR1 WSHSY and CDR2 SAAADI. The CDR3 contains 15 residues. The CDR3 sequence: CASSPSGEMNTEAFF. In DNA form, the CDR3 reads TGCGCCAGCAGTCCCTCAGGGGAGATGAACACTGAAGCTTTCTTT.

This clonotype occurred a few times. The rearrangement links TRBV20-1 to TRBJ2-3; possibly TRBD1 or TRBD2 for D (6 bases each). V was shortened by 5 bases and J by 4 bases, with 16 bases between the two germline ends. The CDR3 runs 14 residues. Germline CDR1 reads DFQATT; CDR2 reads SNEGSKA (reference sequence). In DNA form, the CDR3 reads TGCAGTGCTCCCTCCGGGGGCATCGCAGATACGCAGTATTTT. As protein: CSAPSGGIADTQYF.